Each of the 25 T cell receptor beta chains below was sequenced from the same sample in a study of T cell changes during pregnancy in multiple sclerosis. Profiling relied on immunoSEQ multiplex PCR, and the TCRdb table lists in-frame clones only, not all of them. Of roughly 64,000 clones listed, approximately 92% were seen once; the top ten hold 1.4%. This material consisted of peripheral blood, taken in the second trimester of pregnancy. The receptors here all came from a female donor with multiple sclerosis, enrolled in a pregnancy study.

The gene calls are TRBV9 and TRBJ2-7; 7 nucleotides match TRBD2. Trimming removed 1 base from V and 2 bases from J; junction bases left unmatched: 6. The CDR3 has 15 residues. The V gene's germline CDR1 is SGDLS and CDR2 YYNGEE. The CDR3 sequence: CASSVSPGLAYEQYF. CDR3 sequence (DNA): TGTGCCAGCAGCGTATCTCCAGGACTAGCCTACGAGCAGTACTTC.

The V and J genes are TRBV28 and TRBJ1-2, with TRBD1 matching 11 bases. V trimming: 4 bases; J trimming: 1 base; junction bases outside the gene matches: 5. Germline V gene data show CDR1 as MDHEN and CDR2 as SYDVKM. The CDR3 is 16 amino acids. CDR3 nucleotides: TGTGCCAGCAGTTCCGGGGGACAGGGGGTTAACTATGGCTACACCTTC. Translating it yields CASSSGGQGVNYGYTF.

The V and J genes are TRBV5-1 and TRBJ1-1; D gene ambiguous. The germline CDR1 and CDR2 sequences are SGHRS and YFSETQ. This CDR3 comprises 13 residues. The germline V and J ends were trimmed by 4 bases and 0 bases, with 7 bases remaining between them. CDR3 amino acids: CASSPGLNTEAFF. The CDR3 DNA sequence: TGCGCCAGCAGCCCCGGTTTGAACACTGAAGCTTTCTTT.

The chain employs TRBV25-1 and TRBJ1-1; 9 nucleotides align to TRBD1. Germline CDR1 is MGHDK and CDR2 is SYGVNS. With V trimmed by 4 bases and J by 7 bases, 1 base remained unmatched. The CDR3 length is 12 residues. The CDR3 spells CASSGDRVEAFF. The CDR3 DNA is TGTGCCAGCAGTGGGGACAGGGTTGAAGCTTTCTTT.

This CDR3 is CASSLQGNNEQFF. CDR3 DNA: TGTGCCAGCAGCCTACAGGGTAACAATGAGCAGTTCTTC. The chain recombines TRBV11-3 with TRBJ2-1; weak D call: TRBD1 (6 bases). Germline V gives CDR1 SGHNT, CDR2 YENEEA. The CDR3 covers 13 residues. V was clipped by 5 bases and J by 5 bases, with 10 bases between them.

The V and J genes are TRBV4-2 and TRBJ2-3, with TRBD2 matching 10 bases. The V gene's germline CDR1 is LGHNA and CDR2 YNFKEQ. Trimming removed 3 bases from V and 2 bases from J; junction bases left unmatched: 8. The CDR3 consists of 17 residues. The CDR3 protein is CASSQAVLAGVTDTQYF. The DNA of the CDR3 is TGTGCCAGCAGCCAGGCGGTGCTAGCGGGGGTCACAGATACGCAGTATTTT.

This clone has a handful of counts. V gene TRBV28 combines with J gene TRBJ1-2; TRBD1 agrees at 8 bases. Germline-derived CDR1 and CDR2 are MDHEN and SYDVKM. Trimming removed 9 bases from V and 3 bases from J; junction bases left unmatched: 9. There are 14 residues in the CDR3. The CDR3 sequence: CASRIQGEDYGYTF. The CDR3 DNA reads TGTGCCAGTCGAATACAGGGGGAGGACTATGGCTACACCTTC.

The chain employs TRBV10-3 and TRBJ2-5; 15 bases line up with TRBD2. The ends lost 0 bases at V and 3 bases at J; junction bases unmatched: 5. In germline, CDR1 is ENHRY, CDR2 SYGVKD. CDR3 size: 18 residues. The CDR3 is CAISESWTSGRAEETQYF. The CDR3 DNA follows: TGTGCCATCAGTGAGTCGTGGACTAGCGGGAGGGCGGAAGAGACCCAGTACTTC.

The chain carries TRBV6-1 and TRBJ2-7; D possibly corresponds to TRBD1 (5 bases). The CDR3 runs to 12 residues. Trimming left V 4 bases short and J 4 bases short, with 8 bases between. The V gene's germline CDR1 is MNHNS and CDR2 SASEGT. CDR3 DNA sequence: TGTGCCAGCAGTGCTGGACAATACGAGCAGTACTTC. This translates into CASSAGQYEQYF.

The chain links TRBV30 to TRBJ2-5; a possible D gene is TRBD1 (6 bases). Germline CDR1 is GTSNPN and CDR2 is SVGIG (reference sequence). CDR3 size: 14 residues. The ends were cut back, 3 bases at V and 2 bases at J, with 13 bases in the middle. The CDR3 region is CAWRRPGAQETQYF. The CDR3 nucleotides are TGTGCCTGGAGAAGACCAGGGGCGCAAGAGACCCAGTACTTC. Full variable domain (remainder filled in from reference TRBV30 and TRBJ2-5): SQTIHQWPATLVQPVGSPLSLECTVEGTSNPNLYWYRQAAGRGLQLLFYSVGIGQISSEVPQNLSASRPQDRQFILSSKKLLLSDSGFYLCAWRRPGAQETQYFGPGTRLLVL.

J is TRBJ2-7 and V is TRBV7-2, with 8 bases fitting TRBD1. CDR1 and CDR2 from the germline V gene are SGHTA and FQGNSA. V lost 5 bases and J lost 5; bases outside the gene matches: 8. This CDR3 contains 14 residues. The CDR3 DNA reads TGTGCCAGCAGCCGGACAGGGTTTCGACACGAGCAGTACTTC. The encoded protein is CASSRTGFRHEQYF.

The CDR3 sequence: CASSPGSNTEAFF. As DNA, the CDR3 is TGTGCCAGCAGCCCCGGTTCGAACACTGAAGCTTTCTTT. V usage is TRBV9 and J usage is TRBJ1-1; no clear D. The CDR3 is made up of 13 amino acids. Trimming shortened V by 4 bases and J by 1 base, and 8 bases separated the two germline ends. The germline V gene has CDR1 SGDLS and CDR2 YYNGEE.

The rearrangement uses TRBV7-7 and TRBJ2-7, with a weak D call TRBD2 (6 bases). The CDR3 has 14 residues. Trimming took off 5 bases at V and 6 bases at J, with 17 bases between the two ends. Per the germline V gene, CDR1 is SSHAT and CDR2 is FNYEAQ (reference sequence). CDR3 sequence reads: CASSQTVSSGEQYF. The CDR3 DNA follows: TGTGCCAGCAGCCAAACGGTTAGTAGCGGCGAGCAGTACTTC.

This clone appeared a single time. The chain recombines TRBV19 with TRBJ1-1; maybe TRBD1 (5 bases). This CDR3 comprises 13 residues. The germline gives CDR1 LNHDA, CDR2 SQIVND (reference sequence). V was clipped by 4 bases and J by 4 bases, with 10 bases between them. The CDR3 here is CASSTGGVTEAFF. CDR3 nucleotide sequence: TGTGCCAGTAGTACTGGAGGGGTCACTGAAGCTTTCTTT.

The chain combines TRBV19 with TRBJ2-3; weak D call: TRBD2 (7 bases). CDR1 is LNHDA and CDR2 is SQIVND in the germline V gene (reference sequence). This CDR3 region has 13 residues. The germline V and J ends were trimmed by 9 bases and 4 bases, with 14 bases remaining between them. The CDR3 protein is CASAAGHSDTQYF. The CDR3 nucleotides are TGTGCCAGCGCAGCGGGACATTCAGATACGCAGTATTTT.

This clone was observed once. The chain joins TRBV19 to TRBJ1-2, with D possibly being TRBD1 (5 bases). Germline values: CDR1 LNHDA, CDR2 SQIVND (reference sequence). Deletions cut 7 bases from V and 3 bases from J, with 15 bases between. The CDR3 totals 14 residues. The CDR3 DNA is TGTGCCAGTAATCGACCGGGACTCCACTATGGCTACACCTTC. This encodes CASNRPGLHYGYTF.

The CDR3 bases are TGTGCCAGCAGTTCCTCAGGGGACTATGGCTACACCTTC. It encodes CASSSSGDYGYTF. The V call is TRBV6-5, the J call TRBJ1-2; D is perhaps TRBD1 (6 bases). The germline V gene encodes CDR1 MNHEY and CDR2 SVGAGI. This CDR3 spans 13 amino acids. V dropped 4 bases and J dropped 3 bases, with 9 bases sitting between them.

This clone is a singleton in its sample. The chain combines TRBV5-1 with TRBJ1-4, with D perhaps matching TRBD1 (6 bases). Trimming took off 2 bases at V and 7 bases at J, with 15 bases between the two ends. The CDR3 runs to 15 residues. Germline V CDR1 and CDR2: SGHRS, YFSETQ. CDR3 in amino acids: CASSFRGGVVEKLFF. CDR3 in DNA: TGCGCCAGCAGCTTCAGGGGAGGGGTAGTTGAAAAACTGTTTTTT.

The V gene is TRBV5-1, the J gene TRBJ2-3; 14 bases are a match to TRBD2. With V trimmed by 3 bases and J by 5 bases, 5 bases remained unmatched. The CDR3 loop spans 16 amino acids. CDR1 is SGHRS, CDR2 YFSETQ, per germline. In DNA form, the CDR3 reads TGCGCCAGCAGCTGGGGACTAGCGGGAGAGGTAGATACGCAGTATTTT. Translation gives CASSWGLAGEVDTQYF.

The chain combines TRBV5-1 with TRBJ2-3; D may be TRBD2 (6 bases). This CDR3 has 13 residues. CDR1 SGHRS and CDR2 YFSETQ come from the germline V gene. V was trimmed by 8 bases and J by 2 bases, leaving 12 bases between them. This CDR3 is CASSSGTTDTQYF. Written as DNA, the CDR3 is TGCGCCAGTAGTAGCGGAACCACAGATACGCAGTATTTT.

The rearrangement uses TRBV6-6 and TRBJ1-2; 10 nucleotides align to TRBD1. This CDR3 spans 16 amino acids. Per germline, CDR1 MNHNY and CDR2 SVGAGI (reference sequence). J gave up 0 bases and V 8 bases, and 9 bases lay outside the gene matches. The CDR3: CASLGQGSPANYGYTF. The CDR3 DNA follows: TGTGCCAGCTTGGGACAGGGGTCCCCGGCTAACTATGGCTACACCTTC.

This clone was found a few times. CDR3 nucleotide sequence: TGTGCCAGCAGTTTATGGGCGGGGGTGGTAGAGACCCAGTACTTC. It codes for CASSLWAGVVETQYF. The rearrangement uses TRBV28 and TRBJ2-5; TRBD2 matches at 7 bases. Germline CDR1 MDHEN, CDR2 SYDVKM. The CDR3 runs to 15 residues. V lost 0 bases to trimming and J lost 4 bases; unmatched junction nucleotides: 5.

This chain joins TRBV7-9 and TRBJ2-2; TRBD2 matches 13 bases. The CDR3 has 16 amino acids. After removal of 4 bases from V and 6 bases from J, the junction contained 5 bases not matched to a gene. CDR1 is SEHNR, CDR2 FQNEAQ, per germline (reference sequence). The CDR3 region is CASSSGLAGDAGELFF. CDR3 nucleotide sequence: TGTGCCAGCAGCTCCGGACTAGCGGGAGATGCCGGGGAGCTGTTTTTT. The complete variable domain, with remaining parts taken from reference TRBV7-9 and TRBJ2-2, reads DTGVSQNPRHKITKRGQNVTFRCDPISEHNRLYWYRQTLGQGPEFLTYFQNEAQLEKSRLLSDRFSAERPKGSFSTLEIQRTEQGDSAMYLCASSSGLAGDAGELFFGEGSRLTVL.

V is TRBV7-2 and J is TRBJ2-5; 8 nucleotides agree with TRBD1. Germline values: CDR1 SGHTA, CDR2 FQGNSA. Losses at the gene ends were 4 bases for V and 5 bases for J; bases not matched to a gene: 6. The CDR3 covers 14 residues. The CDR3 loop is CASSSGQGSETQYF. CDR3 DNA sequence: TGTGCCAGCAGCTCCGGACAGGGTTCGGAGACCCAGTACTTC.

This sequence joins TRBV5-6 and TRBJ2-1, with 10 bases identical to TRBD2. From germline, CDR1 is SGHDT and CDR2 YYEEEE. The CDR3 is 14 amino acids. V was pared by 6 bases and J by 4 bases, with 4 bases of the junction left unmatched. The CDR3 DNA sequence: TGTGCCAGCAAGGGACTAGCGAGATACAATGAGCAGTTCTTC. It is translated as CASKGLARYNEQFF. Full variable domain (missing parts from reference TRBV5-6 and TRBJ2-1): DAGVTQSPTHLIKTRGQQVTLRCSPKSGHDTVSWYQQALGQGPQFIFQYYEEEERQRGNFPDRFSGHQFPNYSSELNVNALLLGDSALYLCASKGLARYNEQFFGPGTRLTVL.